The present T cell receptor (beta chain) was sequenced within a study of T cell responses to AZD1222 COVID-19 vaccine. Study-wide points: Of spike-specific TCRs, nearly half reportedly target regions left unmutated in variants. Only six or seven AZD1222 recipients tested seropositive at baseline. Spike-specific TCR breadth and depth rose after two AZD1222 doses.

This CDR3 spans 16 amino acids. The germline CDR1 and CDR2 sequences are LNHDA and SQIVND (reference sequence). With V trimmed by 4 bases and J by 9 bases, 11 bases remained unmatched. The study pooled second doses at about 4 or about 12 weeks. TCRdb's table, derived via immunoSEQ multiplex PCR, lists solely in-frame clones and lacks some. Here the sample spans about 150,000 clones, over 80% being singletons. In regard to this clone: What it binds is unknown.

The origin of this receptor is an adult who received the AZD1222 COVID-19 vaccine. The rearrangement uses TRBV19 and TRBJ2-1, with TRBD2 matching 11 bases. This sample comprised peripheral blood, obtained 28 days after the second AZD1222 dose. CDR3 DNA sequence: TGTGCCAGTAGTAAAACTAGCGGGGGATCGACGGGTGAGCAGTTCTTC. Its protein is CASSKTSGGSTGEQFF.